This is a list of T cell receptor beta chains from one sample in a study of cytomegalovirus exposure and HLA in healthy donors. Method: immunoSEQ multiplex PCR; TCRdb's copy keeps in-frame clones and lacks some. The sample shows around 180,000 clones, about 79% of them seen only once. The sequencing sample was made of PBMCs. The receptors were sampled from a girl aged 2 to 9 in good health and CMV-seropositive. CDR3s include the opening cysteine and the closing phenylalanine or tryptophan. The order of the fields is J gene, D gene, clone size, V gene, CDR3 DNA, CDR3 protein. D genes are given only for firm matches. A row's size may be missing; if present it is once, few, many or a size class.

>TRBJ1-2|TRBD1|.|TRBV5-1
TGCGCCAGCAGGTCTCCGGGACAGGGCCCCGAACCGTGGGGCTACACCTTC
CASRSPGQGPEPWGYTF
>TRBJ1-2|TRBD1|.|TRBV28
TGTGCCAGCAGTTCCGGACAGGATGGCTACACCTTC
CASSSGQDGYTF
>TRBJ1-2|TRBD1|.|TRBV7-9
TGTGCCAGCAGCGGGGACAGGGGGCAGATAGGATTGTTCTATGGCTACACCTTC
CASSGDRGQIGLFYGYTF
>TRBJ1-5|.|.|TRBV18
TGTGCCAGCTCCCGCTCGGCCAGGGCAGGGGCAAATCAGCCCCAGCATTTT
CASSRSARAGANQPQHF
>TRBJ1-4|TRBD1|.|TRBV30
TGTGCCTGGAGTCTAGTTGGGACAGGTCTTAATGAAAAACTGTTTTTT
CAWSLVGTGLNEKLFF
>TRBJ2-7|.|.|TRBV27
TGTGCCAGCACCCCTTTAGGCCGGGGGCGGGGGTTAAGTGACGAGCAGTACTTC
CASTPLGRGRGLSDEQYF
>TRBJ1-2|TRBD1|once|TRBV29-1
TGCAGCGTTGAAGATCTTCCGGGACAGGGGTCTGGCTACACCTTC
CSVEDLPGQGSGYTF
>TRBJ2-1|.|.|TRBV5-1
TGCGCCAGCAGCCTACAGGGGGGGGACAATGAGCAGTTCTTC
CASSLQGGDNEQFF
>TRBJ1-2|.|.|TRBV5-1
TGCGCCAGCAGCTCAGATTACTATGGCTACACCTTC
CASSSDYYGYTF
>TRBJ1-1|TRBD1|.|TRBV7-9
TGTGCCAGCAGCCGACGATTGGGACAGGAAGAAGCTTTCTTT
CASSRRLGQEEAFF
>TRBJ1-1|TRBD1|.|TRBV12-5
TGTGCTAGTGGTTTGGGCACAGGGGGTGGGGGGGATGAAGCTTTCTTT
CASGLGTGGGGDEAFF
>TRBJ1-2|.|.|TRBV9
TGTGCCAGCAGTGGGCAGGTATACACCTTC
CASSGQVYTF
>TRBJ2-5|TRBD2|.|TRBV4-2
TGTGCCAGCAGCCAAGATGTTAGCGGGAGGTCCCAAGAGACCCAGTACTTC
CASSQDVSGRSQETQYF
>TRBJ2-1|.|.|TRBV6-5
TGTGCCAGCACCGAGAGGAGGGACAATGAGCAGTTCTTC
CASTERRDNEQFF
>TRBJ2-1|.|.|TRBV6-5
TGTGCCAGCAGTACCTTAGCGGAAGGGTACAATGAGCAGTTCTTC
CASSTLAEGYNEQFF
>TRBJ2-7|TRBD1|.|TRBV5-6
TGTGCCAGCAGCGGTAAAGGACAGGGTCGTTCCTACGAGCAGTACTTC
CASSGKGQGRSYEQYF
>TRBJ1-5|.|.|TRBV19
TGTGCCAGTAGTATCTACAGGGTGTCGGTTCAGCCCCAGCATTTT
CASSIYRVSVQPQHF
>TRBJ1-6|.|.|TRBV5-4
TGTGCCAGCAGCTTCTCACGGTCCGAAAATTCACCCCTCCACTTT
CASSFSRSENSPLHF
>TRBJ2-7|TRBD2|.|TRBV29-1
TGCAGCGTTGAAGGGACTAGCGCCGCCTACGAGCAGTACTTC
CSVEGTSAAYEQYF
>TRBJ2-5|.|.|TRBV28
TGTGCCAGCAGTTTATGGGGAGGTCAAGAGACCCAGTACTTC
CASSLWGGQETQYF
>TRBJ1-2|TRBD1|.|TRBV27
TGTGCCAGCAGCTCCGACAGGGAGATTTGGGGCTACACCTTC
CASSSDREIWGYTF
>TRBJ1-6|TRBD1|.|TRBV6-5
TGTGCCAGCAGCCCTCCAGGGGGGAATTCACCCCTCCACTTT
CASSPPGGNSPLHF
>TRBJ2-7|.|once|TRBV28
TGTGCCAGCAGTTTATGGGGAGGCGAGCAGTACTTC
CASSLWGGEQYF
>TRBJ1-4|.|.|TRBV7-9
TGTGCCAGCAGCTTAGGGGAGGGCCCCGGTGAAAAACTGTTTTTT
CASSLGEGPGEKLFF
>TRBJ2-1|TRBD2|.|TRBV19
TGTGCCAGTAGTATAGGGGACTACCGGGCCAATGAGCAGTTCTTC
CASSIGDYRANEQFF
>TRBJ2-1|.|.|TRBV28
TGTGCCAGCAGTTTTATTAGAGGGAACCCCAATGAGCAGTTCTTC
CASSFIRGNPNEQFF
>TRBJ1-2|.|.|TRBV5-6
TGTGCCAGCAGCCGTACCCGCGGAGTAGGTGGCTACACCTTC
CASSRTRGVGGYTF
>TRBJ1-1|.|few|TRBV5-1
TGCGCCAGCAGTTCAAGCGTCGCGGAGGGGACTGAAGCTTTCTTT
CASSSSVAEGTEAFF
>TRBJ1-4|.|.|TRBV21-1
TGTGCCAGCAGATACGGGACAGGGCACGAAAAACTGTTTTTT
CASRYGTGHEKLFF
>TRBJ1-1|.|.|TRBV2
TGTGCCAGCAGTTCCACAGGGTCGGCTTTCTTT
CASSSTGSAFF
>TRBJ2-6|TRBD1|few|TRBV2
TGTGCCAGCAGGCCAGGGGGATTCTCTGGGGCCAACGTCCTGACTTTC
CASRPGGFSGANVLTF
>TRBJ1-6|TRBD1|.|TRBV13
TGTGCCAGCAGCTTACGAAGCGGACAGGGCGTTTCCTATAATTCACCCCTCCACTTT
CASSLRSGQGVSYNSPLHF
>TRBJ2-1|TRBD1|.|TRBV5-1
TGCGCCAGCGGAGAGACAGGGGAGGACAATGAGCAGTTCTTC
CASGETGEDNEQFF
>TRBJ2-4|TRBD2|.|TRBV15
TGTGCCACCAGTCGAGAGGGAGGGAAAGCCAAAAACATTCAGTACTTC
CATSREGGKAKNIQYF
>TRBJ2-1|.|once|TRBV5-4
TGTGCCAGCAGCAACCCGGGGGACTACAATGAGCAGTTCTTC
CASSNPGDYNEQFF
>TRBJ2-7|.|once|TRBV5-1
TGCGCCAGCAGCTTGGACGGAGCCTACGAGCAGTACTTC
CASSLDGAYEQYF
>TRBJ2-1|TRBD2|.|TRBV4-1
TGCGCCAGCAGCCAAGATGTTACTAGCGGGTACAATGAGCAGTTCTTC
CASSQDVTSGYNEQFF
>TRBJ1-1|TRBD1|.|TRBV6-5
TGTGCCAGCAGTACTCCGACAGGGGAGAACACTGAAGCTTTCTTT
CASSTPTGENTEAFF
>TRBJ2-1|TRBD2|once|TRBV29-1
TGCAGCGTAGCCGGGACTAGCGGCTACAATGAGCAGTTCTTC
CSVAGTSGYNEQFF
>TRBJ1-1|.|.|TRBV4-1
TGCGCCAGCGCGGGGGCGACCTCTGAAGCTTTCTTT
CASAGATSEAFF
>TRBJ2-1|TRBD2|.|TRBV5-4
TGTGCCAGCAGCTTAGAGCGGGGGGGCCCCCCCTACAATGAGCAGTTCTTC
CASSLERGGPPYNEQFF
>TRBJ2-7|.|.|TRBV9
TGTGCCAGCAGCGTAGGTGCGGCCCCTTACGAGCAGTACTTC
CASSVGAAPYEQYF
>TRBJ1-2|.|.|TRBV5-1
TGCGCCAGCAGCTTGGAAGGGGCGCAGGGCGGGGGGTACACCTTC
CASSLEGAQGGGYTF
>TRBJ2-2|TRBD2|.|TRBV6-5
TGTGCCAGCCGACTAGCGGGAGGAGTCGCCGGGGAGCTGTTTTTT
CASRLAGGVAGELFF
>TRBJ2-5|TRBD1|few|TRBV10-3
TGTGCCATCAACCCCGGGACAGGGGGACAAGAGACCCAGTACTTC
CAINPGTGGQETQYF
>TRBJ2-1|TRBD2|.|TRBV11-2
TGTGCCAGCAGCTTAGCGACTAGCGGGAGTCTCGATGAGCAGTTCTTC
CASSLATSGSLDEQFF
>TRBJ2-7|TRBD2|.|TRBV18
TGTGCCAGCTCGACAAGCGGGAACTACGAGCAGTACTTC
CASSTSGNYEQYF
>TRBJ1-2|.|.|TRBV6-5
TGTGCCAGCCACTCCACAGGGCAAGTCTATGGCTACACCTTC
CASHSTGQVYGYTF
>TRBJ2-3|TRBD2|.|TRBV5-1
TGCGCCAGCAGCAGCGGGACGGATAGAAGCACAGATACGCAGTATTTT
CASSSGTDRSTDTQYF